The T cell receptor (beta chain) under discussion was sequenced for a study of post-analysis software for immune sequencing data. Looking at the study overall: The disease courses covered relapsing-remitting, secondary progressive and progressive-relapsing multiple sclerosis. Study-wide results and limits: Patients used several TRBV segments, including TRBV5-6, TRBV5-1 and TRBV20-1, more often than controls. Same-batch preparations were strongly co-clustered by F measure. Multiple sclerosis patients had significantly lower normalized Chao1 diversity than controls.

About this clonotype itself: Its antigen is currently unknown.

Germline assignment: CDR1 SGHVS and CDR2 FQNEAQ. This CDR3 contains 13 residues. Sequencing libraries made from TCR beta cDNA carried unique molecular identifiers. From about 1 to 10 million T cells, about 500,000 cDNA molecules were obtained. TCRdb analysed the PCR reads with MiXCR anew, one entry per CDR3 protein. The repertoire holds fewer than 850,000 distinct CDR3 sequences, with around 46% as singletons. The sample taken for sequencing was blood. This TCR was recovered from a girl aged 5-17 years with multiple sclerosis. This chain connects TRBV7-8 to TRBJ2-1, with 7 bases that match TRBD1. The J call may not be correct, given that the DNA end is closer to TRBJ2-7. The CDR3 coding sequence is TGTGCCAGCAAGGGGGACAGCGCCTACGAGCAGTACTTC. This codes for CASKGDSAYEQYF.